This TCR beta chain stems from a study of T cells expressing NK-cell markers. On the study more broadly: Repertoire data for TCR beta were derived from sorted T cells (CD3+CD56+NKG2C+, CD3+CD56+NKG2C- and CD3+CD56-NKG2C+). One of the eight sequenced donors was seronegative, whereas the other seven were HCMV-seropositive. Whole-study results and caveats: Dominant NKG2C+ clonotypes in a handful of donors made up about 1.0-7.0% of CD8+ T cells.

On this clonotype: The target antigen is unknown.

From germline, CDR1 is SNHLY and CDR2 FYNNEI. The CDR3 runs to 14 residues. Generation of TCR beta cDNA was performed by 5'RACE template switching incorporating UMIs. From its re-call of the 5' RACE reads, TCRdb lists each CDR3 protein once, without DNA. This sample's table has 20,000 to 25,000 distinct CDR3 sequences. J is TRBJ1-2 and V is TRBV2; the D call from TCRdb, TRBD1, cannot be confirmed without DNA. The specimen was blood T cells: a sorted CD56 or NKG2C T cell subset, CD4+ or CD8+ T cells, or bulk PBMC T cells (not recorded which). The clonotype comes from a man aged 18-70 years in good health. Here the CDR3 reads CASSSGQGNYGYTF.